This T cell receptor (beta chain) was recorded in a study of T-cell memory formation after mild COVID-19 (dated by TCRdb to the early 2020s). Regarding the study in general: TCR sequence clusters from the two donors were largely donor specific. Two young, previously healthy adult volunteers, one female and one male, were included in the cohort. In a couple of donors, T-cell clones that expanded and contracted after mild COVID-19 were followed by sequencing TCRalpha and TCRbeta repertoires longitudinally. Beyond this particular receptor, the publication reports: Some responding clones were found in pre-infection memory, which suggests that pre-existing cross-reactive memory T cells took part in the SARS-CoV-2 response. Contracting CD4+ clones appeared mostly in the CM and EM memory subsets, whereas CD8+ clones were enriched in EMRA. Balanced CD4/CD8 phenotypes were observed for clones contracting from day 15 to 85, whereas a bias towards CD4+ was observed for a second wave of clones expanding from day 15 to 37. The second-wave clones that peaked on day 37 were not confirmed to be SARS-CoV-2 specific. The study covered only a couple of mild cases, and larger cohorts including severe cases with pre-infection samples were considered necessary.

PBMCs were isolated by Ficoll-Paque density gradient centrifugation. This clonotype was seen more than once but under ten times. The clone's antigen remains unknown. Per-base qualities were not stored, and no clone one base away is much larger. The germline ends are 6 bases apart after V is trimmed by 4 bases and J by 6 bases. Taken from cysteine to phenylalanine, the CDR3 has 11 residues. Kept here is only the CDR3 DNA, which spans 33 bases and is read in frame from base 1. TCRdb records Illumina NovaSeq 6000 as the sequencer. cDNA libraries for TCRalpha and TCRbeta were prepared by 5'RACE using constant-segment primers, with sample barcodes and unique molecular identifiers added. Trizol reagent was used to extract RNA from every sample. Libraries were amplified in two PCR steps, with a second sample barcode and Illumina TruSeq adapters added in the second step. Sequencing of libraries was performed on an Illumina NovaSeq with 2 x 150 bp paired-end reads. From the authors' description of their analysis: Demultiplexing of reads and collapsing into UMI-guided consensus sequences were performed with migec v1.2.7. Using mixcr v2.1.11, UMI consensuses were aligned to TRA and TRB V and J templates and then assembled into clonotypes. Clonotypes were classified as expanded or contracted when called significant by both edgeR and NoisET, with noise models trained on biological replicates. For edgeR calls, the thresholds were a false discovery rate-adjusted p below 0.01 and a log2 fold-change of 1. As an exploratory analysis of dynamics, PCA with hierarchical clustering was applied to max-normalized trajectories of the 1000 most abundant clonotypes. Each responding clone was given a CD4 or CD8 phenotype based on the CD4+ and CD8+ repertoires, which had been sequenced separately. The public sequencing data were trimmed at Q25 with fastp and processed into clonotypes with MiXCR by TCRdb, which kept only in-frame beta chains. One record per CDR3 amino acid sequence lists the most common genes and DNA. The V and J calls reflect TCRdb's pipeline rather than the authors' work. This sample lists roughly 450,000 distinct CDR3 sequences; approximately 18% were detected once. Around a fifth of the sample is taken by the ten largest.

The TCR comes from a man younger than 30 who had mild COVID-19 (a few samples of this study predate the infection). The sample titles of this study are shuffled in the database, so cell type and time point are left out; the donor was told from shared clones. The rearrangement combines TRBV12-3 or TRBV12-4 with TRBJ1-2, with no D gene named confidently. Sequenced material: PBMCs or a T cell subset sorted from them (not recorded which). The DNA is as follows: TGTGCCAGCAGTTACGCTGATGGCTACACCTTC. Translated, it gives CASSYADGYTF.